This T cell receptor beta chain was sequenced during a study of T cell responses to AZD1222 COVID-19 vaccine. General study points: Across the whole spike, CD4 TCRs peaked at regions 160-218 and 743-854. The donor group comprised mostly white British people and more females; the analysis possibly underestimated clonal diversity. Two AZD1222 administrations were followed by greater Spike-specific TCR breadth and depth.

In regard to this clone: Its target is unknown.

Method: immunoSEQ multiplex PCR; TCRdb's copy keeps in-frame clones and lacks some. This sample has about 130,000 clones, with about 90% found just once. This TCR came from an adult in good health. Sequenced material: peripheral blood, taken on day 0 of AZD1222 vaccination.

The DNA of the CDR3 is TGTGCCAGCAGAACCACAGGGGAGGCGGTTCACGAGCAGTACTTC. Protein: CASRTTGEAVHEQYF. V is TRBV6-5 and J is TRBJ2-7, with a tentative D call TRBD1 (7 bases). The CDR3 is 15 amino acids. V was shortened by 6 bases and J by 5 bases, with 20 bases between the two germline ends. CDR1 is MNHEY, CDR2 SVGAGI, per germline.